The source of this TCR beta chain is a study of T cells in Graves' hyperthyroidism and ophthalmopathy. The study's findings and limits: Ophthalmopathy, as predicted by the model, came a median around 6.7 months after the prediction. Clonotypes that were expanded in thyroid above 0.001 mostly appeared in blood too.

This CDR3 spans 16 amino acids. The V gene's germline CDR1 is MNHNS and CDR2 SASEGT. Trimming stripped 6 bases from V and 0 bases from J, with 15 bases between. Researchers took RNA transcripts and amplified the TCR beta CDR3 regions from them. A first-round RT-PCR of the TCR CDR3 used the HTBI primer set. MiXCR was run by TCRdb on the multiplex PCR reads, yielding one entry per CDR3 protein. The sample contains a few hundred thousand distinct CDR3 sequences, 15% to 20% of which appear only once. This clonotype appeared many times. Its cognate antigen is unknown. The V gene is TRBV6-1, the J gene TRBJ2-1; weak D call: TRBD1 (6 bases). The sequence derives from a woman aged 55-69 years with Graves' ophthalmopathy. The sequenced sample consisted of blood. The CDR3 sequence: CASRSQDRSSYNEQFF. CDR3 in DNA: TGTGCCAGCAGGTCCCAGGACAGAAGCTCCTACAATGAGCAGTTCTTC.